What follows describes a single T cell receptor (beta chain). The data stem from a study of blood T cells in healthy people across ages. Every donor gave approximately 10 milliliters of peripheral blood. This CDR3 is built from 12 residues. Trimming removed 4 bases at V and 4 bases at J, with 5 bases between. Per germline, CDR1 LGHDT and CDR2 YNNKEL (reference sequence). Next came a second PCR, run for roughly 6 to 11 cycles, which used a sample-barcoded 5' primer along with a J-beta primer mix. TCRdb re-called the 5' RACE reads through MiXCR, storing one row per CDR3 protein. Among 1,500,000 or so distinct CDR3 sequences listed, 59% were seen once.

This TCR was sampled from a young man in good health. Sample: blood. This rearrangement joins TRBV3-1 to TRBJ2-1; unclear D gene. The CDR3 bases are TGTGCCAGCAGCCGGCGTTACAATGAGCAGTTCTTC. Its translation: CASSRRYNEQFF.